This entry lists 5 T cell receptor beta chains sequenced from one sample in a study of cytomegalovirus exposure and HLA in healthy donors. Clones were sequenced by immunoSEQ multiplex PCR, and TCRdb holds only the in-frame ones, with some missing. The profile covers roughly 130,000 clones, with just under 90% appearing a single time and around 3.3% taken by the ten largest. Material: PBMCs. All receptors derive from a man aged 25-45 years in good health and CMV-seronegative.

This chain links TRBV7-8 with TRBJ2-3; 8 bases agree with TRBD1. Germline lookup yields CDR1 SGHVS and CDR2 FQNEAQ. The CDR3 contains 15 residues. The V gene end was trimmed by 7 bases and the J gene end by 0 bases; junction bases not matched to a gene: 6. CDR3 sequence: CASTGDRTSTDTQYF. In DNA form, the CDR3 reads TGTGCCAGCACGGGGGACAGGACCAGCACAGATACGCAGTATTTT.

The chain couples TRBV6-6 to TRBJ1-5; D unclear. Trimming took off 6 bases at V and 3 bases at J, with 18 bases between the two ends. Germline CDR1 reads MNHNY; CDR2 reads SVGAGI (reference sequence). This CDR3 comprises 16 residues. CDR3 protein: CASSRGPALFNQPQHF. In DNA, the CDR3 is TGTGCCAGCAGCCGGGGTCCCGCGCTTTTCAATCAGCCCCAGCATTTT.

Here the CDR3 reads CASRRMTGEVRGYTF. The CDR3 region has the DNA TGTGCCAGCAGGAGGATGACAGGGGAAGTACGCGGCTACACCTTC. The rearrangement uses TRBV5-6 and TRBJ1-2; 8 bases align to TRBD1. Per the germline V gene, CDR1 is SGHDT and CDR2 is YYEEEE. This CDR3 region has 15 residues. The ends lost 5 bases at V and 8 bases at J; junction bases unmatched: 14. Filled out from reference TRBV5-6 and TRBJ1-2, the complete variable domain reads DAGVTQSPTHLIKTRGQQVTLRCSPKSGHDTVSWYQQALGQGPQFIFQYYEEEERQRGNFPDRFSGHQFPNYSSELNVNALLLGDSALYLCASRRMTGEVRGYTFGSGTRLTVV.

The CDR3 here is CASSRDQYSYNEQFF. CDR3 nucleotides: TGTGCCAGCAGCCGAGACCAGTACAGTTACAATGAGCAGTTCTTC. The V call is TRBV7-6, the J call TRBJ2-1; D call uncertain. The CDR3 sequence is 15 residues long. Germline lookup yields CDR1 SGHVS and CDR2 FNYEAQ. V was shortened by 5 bases and J by 4 bases, with 15 bases between the two germline ends.

The V call is TRBV4-3, the J call TRBJ1-1, with 11 positions matching TRBD1. V shed 4 bases and J 2 bases; nucleotides not matched to a gene: 3. Germline CDR1 reads LGHNA; CDR2 reads YSLEER. This CDR3 comprises 15 residues. DNA for the CDR3: TGCGCCAGCAGCCCGGGACAGGGGGTAAACACTGAAGCTTTCTTT. Amino acid sequence: CASSPGQGVNTEAFF.